The 31 T cell receptor beta chains reported below all come from one sample, sequenced in a study of OX40 agonist ivuxolimab in advanced cancers. Using immunoSEQ multiplex PCR, the repertoire was profiled, and TCRdb retains in-frame clones only, with some absent. The sample lists tens of thousands of clones, about 90% seen once, with approximately 0.51% in the top ten. The sequenced sample was CD4+ or CD8+ T cells sorted from blood, obtained in a trial of the OX40 agonist ivuxolimab. These receptors were obtained from an adult with an advanced solid tumor such as melanoma, head and neck, liver or kidney cancer.

V is TRBV5-6 and J is TRBJ1-5; D gene uncertain. The CDR3 contains 18 residues. Germline V gives CDR1 SGHDT, CDR2 YYEEEE. V gave up 1 base and J gave up 2 bases, with 19 bases separating them. In DNA, the CDR3 is TGTGCCAGCAGCTTGTGGACCCCGTTGTGGTCGGGCAATCAGCCCCAGCATTTT. As protein: CASSLWTPLWSGNQPQHF. Combining the CDR3 with reference TRBV5-6 and TRBJ1-5 gives the whole variable domain DAGVTQSPTHLIKTRGQQVTLRCSPKSGHDTVSWYQQALGQGPQFIFQYYEEEERQRGNFPDRFSGHQFPNYSSELNVNALLLGDSALYLCASSLWTPLWSGNQPQHFGDGTRLSIL.

V gene TRBV4-1 combines with J gene TRBJ2-5; 11 positions match TRBD2. TRBJ2-7 matches the DNA end more closely, so the J call is doubtful. Germline V lookup: CDR1 MGHRA, CDR2 YSYEKL. The CDR3 is 20 residues long. CDR3 bases: TGCGCCAGCAGCCAAGTCGTGACAGACGGGACTAGCGGTTCTACCTACGAGCAGTACTTC. Encoded protein: CASSQVVTDGTSGSTYEQYF.

The chain couples TRBV6-5 to TRBJ1-5, with 9 bases lining up with TRBD1. V gave up 0 bases and J gave up 6 bases; unmatched junction bases: 3. CDR1 is MNHEY, CDR2 SVGAGI, per germline. The CDR3 is 15 residues long. CDR3 in amino acids: CASSYSGQGGQPQHF. The CDR3 coding sequence is TGTGCCAGCAGTTACTCGGGACAGGGTGGTCAGCCCCAGCATTTT.

This clone was seen only a few times. The rearrangement uses TRBV6-5 and TRBJ1-1, with 7 bases aligning to TRBD1. V was clipped by 5 bases and J by 3 bases; unmatched bases: 9. The CDR3 has 15 amino acids. The germline V gene has CDR1 MNHEY and CDR2 SVGAGI. DNA for the CDR3: TGTGCCAGCAGTGTTCTACAGGGGCAGGACACTGAAGCTTTCTTT. This encodes CASSVLQGQDTEAFF.

V and J are TRBV6-5 and TRBJ1-1; D might be TRBD1 (5 bases). The germline V gene has CDR1 MNHEY and CDR2 SVGAGI. V was clipped by 6 bases and J by 5 bases, with 16 bases between them. The CDR3 sequence is 14 residues long. CDR3 DNA sequence: TGTGCCAGCAGAATGCACGGGGGAGGGACTGAAGCTTTCTTT. Its protein is CASRMHGGGTEAFF.

The rearrangement links TRBV5-1 to TRBJ2-3, with 7 bases lining up with TRBD2. The CDR3 extends over 15 amino acids. Germline V gene data show CDR1 as SGHRS and CDR2 as YFSETQ. Trimming took 5 bases from V and 5 from J; bases not matched to a gene: 11. The CDR3 DNA is TGCGCCAGCAGAGCCGGGACTACCGTTATAGATACGCAGTATTTT. Encoded protein: CASRAGTTVIDTQYF.

This clone has just a few counts. The chain joins TRBV5-5 to TRBJ2-2; D possibly corresponds to TRBD2 (5 bases). V was cut by 3 bases and J by 0 bases, with 9 bases left in between. CDR3 length: 15 amino acids. Germline V gene data show CDR1 as SGHKS and CDR2 as YYEKEE (reference sequence). The CDR3: CASSSTDSNTGELFF. Here the CDR3 DNA reads TGTGCCAGCAGCTCGACGGACTCGAACACCGGGGAGCTGTTTTTT. Combining the CDR3 with reference TRBV5-5 and TRBJ2-2 gives the whole variable domain DAGVTQSPTHLIKTRGQQVTLRCSPISGHKSVSWYQQVLGQGPQFIFQYYEKEERGRGNFPDRFSARQFPNYSSELNVNALLLGDSALYLCASSSTDSNTGELFFGEGSRLTVL.

CDR3 DNA sequence: TGTGCCAGCAGCTTGTCCCCGGGGACAGGGCAAGAGGGTACCCAGTACTTC. Its translation: CASSLSPGTGQEGTQYF. The chain links TRBV11-2 to TRBJ2-5, with 9 bases identical to TRBD1. With V trimmed by 3 bases and J by 8 bases, 16 bases remained unmatched. CDR1 SGHAT and CDR2 FQNNGV come from the germline V gene. This CDR3 spans 17 amino acids.

This rearrangement joins TRBV5-1 to TRBJ2-2; TRBD2 is a possible D gene (5 bases). V shed 7 bases and J shed 4 bases, with 14 bases lying between them. The CDR3 contains 14 residues. In germline, CDR1 is SGHRS, CDR2 YFSETQ. Here the CDR3 DNA reads TGCGCCAGCGGAGGACCTATCGGCACCGGGGAGCTGTTTTTT. Translation: CASGGPIGTGELFF.

This chain connects TRBV27 to TRBJ2-7; D is ambiguous. This CDR3 has 13 amino acids. CDR1 is MNHEY, CDR2 SMNVEV, per germline (reference sequence). Between the trimmed V and J ends, which lost 6 bases and 3 bases, there was a span of 12 bases. CDR3 loop: CASRSSLSYEQYF. CDR3 nucleotides: TGTGCCAGCAGATCATCTCTTAGCTACGAGCAGTACTTC.

To note about this clone: The sample carries other DNA sequences with the same CDR3. The rearrangement uses TRBV28 and TRBJ2-7, with a weak D call TRBD2 (5 bases). From germline, CDR1 is MDHEN and CDR2 SYDVKM. V was pared by 8 bases and J by 4 bases, with 21 bases between. The CDR3 sequence is 15 residues long. This chain's CDR3 is CASGWETGKWYEQYF. Written as DNA, the CDR3 is TGTGCCAGCGGATGGGAGACGGGGAAGTGGTACGAGCAGTACTTC.

This chain uses TRBV2 with TRBJ1-1; TRBD1 aligns across 11 bases. This CDR3 region has 16 residues. Germline V gene sequence: CDR1 SNHLY, CDR2 FYNNEI. J was trimmed by 4 bases and V by 5 bases; bases with no gene match: 9. CDR3 sequence reads: CASSRTGGSLVTEAFF. CDR3 sequence (DNA): TGTGCCAGCAGTCGGACAGGGGGCTCGTTGGTCACTGAAGCTTTCTTT.

The chain joins TRBV9 to TRBJ2-2; perhaps TRBD2 as D (6 bases). Germline V CDR1 and CDR2: SGDLS, YYNGEE. V gave up 1 base and J gave up 6 bases, with 13 bases separating them. The length of the CDR3 is 15 residues. The DNA for the CDR3 is TGTGCCAGCAGCGTAACTGCCAGGGAGGCCGGGGAGCTGTTTTTT. Encoded protein: CASSVTAREAGELFF. Using reference TRBV9 and TRBJ2-2 for the parts outside the CDR3, the full variable domain is DSGVTQTPKHLITATGQRVTLRCSPRSGDLSVYWYQQSLDQGLQFLIQYYNGEERAKGNILERFSAQQFPDLHSELNLSSLELGDSALYFCASSVTAREAGELFFGEGSRLTVL.

CDR3 in amino acids: CASNTWTGGEGYTF. As DNA, the CDR3 is TGTGCCAGCAATACTTGGACAGGGGGCGAGGGCTACACCTTC. The V and J genes are TRBV6-1 and TRBJ1-2, with 11 bases lining up with TRBD1. Losses at the gene ends were 7 bases for V and 8 bases for J; bases not matched to a gene: 9. The V gene's germline CDR1 is MNHNS and CDR2 SASEGT. The CDR3 extends over 14 amino acids.

The chain recombines TRBV2 with TRBJ2-2, with D uncertain. Trimming took 6 bases from V and 3 from J, leaving 11 bases between them. CDR3 length: 14 residues. Germline-derived CDR1 and CDR2 are SNHLY and FYNNEI. Written as DNA, the CDR3 is TGTGCCAGCAGCCTATCGACGGACACCGGGGAGCTGTTTTTT. Translated: CASSLSTDTGELFF.

This chain connects TRBV4-1 to TRBJ2-7, with unresolved D. CDR3 length: 14 residues. Germline loops: CDR1 MGHRA, CDR2 YSYEKL. Trimming took off 0 bases at V and 1 base at J, with 7 bases between the two ends. DNA of the CDR3: TGCGCCAGCAGCCAAGAATTTACATCCTACGAGCAGTACTTC. Translating gives CASSQEFTSYEQYF.

The chain carries TRBV19 and TRBJ2-4; 9 nucleotides match TRBD1. CDR1 LNHDA and CDR2 SQIVND come from the germline V gene (reference sequence). The CDR3 covers 16 residues. V shed 5 bases, J shed 3 bases, and the junction held 8 bases outside the gene matches. CDR3 loop: CASSPTGGAGKNIQYF. The DNA of the CDR3 is TGTGCCAGTAGTCCTACAGGGGGCGCGGGCAAAAACATTCAGTACTTC.

This clone was seen once. The gene calls are TRBV5-1 and TRBJ1-1; maybe TRBD1 (6 bases). The CDR3 length is 18 residues. Germline loops: CDR1 SGHRS, CDR2 YFSETQ. Trimming removed 4 bases from V and 2 bases from J, with 24 bases in between. CDR3 residues: CASSQKGVLGQLNTEAFF. CDR3 coding DNA: TGCGCCAGCAGCCAAAAAGGGGTCCTGGGACAACTTAACACTGAAGCTTTCTTT.

This chain connects TRBV5-4 to TRBJ2-7; 11 bases map to TRBD2. J lost 4 bases, V lost 3 bases, and 6 bases had no gene match. Germline V lookup: CDR1 SGHNT, CDR2 YYREEE (reference sequence). CDR3 size: 15 residues. DNA of the CDR3: TGTGCCAGCAGCTCCGGGACTAGCGGAATATACGAGCAGTACTTC. Translated: CASSSGTSGIYEQYF.

This chain connects TRBV27 to TRBJ2-7, with 8 bases matching TRBD2. Looked up from germline, CDR1 is MNHEY and CDR2 is SMNVEV (reference sequence). This CDR3 contains 13 residues. The V and J ends lost 10 bases and 6 bases, in that order; junction bases with no gene match: 11. The chain's CDR3 is CATQSGRSSEQYF. The DNA for the CDR3 is TGTGCCACACAAAGCGGGAGATCCAGCGAGCAGTACTTC.

This clone was detected only once. The J gene is TRBJ2-5, the V gene TRBV27, with 9 bases fitting TRBD1. The J call may be faulty, since TRBJ2-7 better matches the DNA end. The CDR3 has 15 residues. From germline, CDR1 is MNHEY and CDR2 SMNVEV (reference sequence). The CDR3 reads CASSLVQGASREQYF. The DNA for the CDR3 is TGTGCCAGCAGTTTAGTACAGGGGGCGTCTCGCGAGCAGTACTTC.

This chain uses TRBV5-1 with TRBJ2-3; 9 bases map to TRBD1. The V and J ends lost 0 bases and 6 bases, in that order; junction bases with no gene match: 2. The CDR3 covers 14 residues. Germline CDR1 and CDR2: SGHRS and YFSETQ. The CDR3 loop is CASSLGTGVDTQYF. The CDR3 bases are TGCGCCAGCAGCTTGGGGACAGGGGTGGATACGCAGTATTTT.

The table lists this clone with a count of one. The rearrangement links TRBV12-2 to TRBJ2-4; TRBD1 is the table's D call, not checked against the DNA. TRBV12-2 is a listed pseudogene. CDR3 length: 13 amino acids. CDR3 residues: CASRPCPTGWPYF. The CDR3 DNA sequence: TGTGCAAGTCGCCCCTGCCCAACAGGTTGGCCGTACTTC.

V and J are TRBV21-1 and TRBJ2-5; the table's D call TRBD2 went unverified against the DNA. TRBV21-1 constitutes a pseudogene. The CDR3 extends over 14 amino acids. CDR3 sequence: CASSKAELEETQYF. The CDR3 DNA reads as TGTGCCAGCAGCAAAGCAGAGTTGGAGGAGACCCAGTACTTC.

The V gene is TRBV11-2, the J gene TRBJ1-1; D is uncertain. Deletions cut 0 bases from V and 4 bases from J, with 6 bases between. This CDR3 is 13 amino acids long. Germline CDR1 reads SGHAT; CDR2 reads FQNNGV. The CDR3 DNA sequence: TGTGCCAGCAGCTTAGAGGTGAGCACTGAAGCTTTCTTT. As protein: CASSLEVSTEAFF.

The V gene is TRBV7-2, the J gene TRBJ2-1; 7 nucleotides align to TRBD2. Unmatched junction bases numbered 1, after V lost 5 bases and J lost 3 bases. Per germline, CDR1 SGHTA and CDR2 FQGNSA. The CDR3 runs to 13 residues. The CDR3 sequence is CASSRDYYNEQFF. CDR3 in DNA: TGTGCCAGCAGCCGGGACTACTACAATGAGCAGTTCTTC. Combining the CDR3 with reference TRBV7-2 and TRBJ2-1 gives the whole variable domain GAGVSQSPSNKVTEKGKDVELRCDPISGHTALYWYRQSLGQGLEFLIYFQGNSAPDKSGLPSDRFSAERTGGSVSTLTIQRTQQEDSAVYLCASSRDYYNEQFFGPGTRLTVL.

V usage is TRBV2 and J usage is TRBJ1-4, with unresolved D. The CDR3 length is 12 residues. The ends were cut back, 7 bases at V and 7 bases at J, with 10 bases in the middle. The germline V gene has CDR1 SNHLY and CDR2 FYNNEI. The CDR3: CASTGSSEKLFF. CDR3 bases: TGTGCCAGCACGGGCAGTTCTGAAAAACTGTTTTTT.

This chain joins TRBV7-2 and TRBJ2-3, with D perhaps being TRBD1 or TRBD2 (5 bases each). Germline V gene sequence: CDR1 SGHTA, CDR2 FQGNSA. The CDR3 extends over 13 amino acids. Trimming pared 5 bases from V and 1 base from J, leaving 7 bases between. CDR3 loop: CASSRDRTDTQYF. For the CDR3, the DNA is TGTGCCAGCAGCCGGGACCGCACAGATACGCAGTATTTT.

The chain employs TRBV2 and TRBJ2-1; unclear D gene. The V end was cut by 6 bases, the J end by 6 bases, with 9 bases between. CDR1 and CDR2 from the germline V gene are SNHLY and FYNNEI. This CDR3 has 12 residues. CDR3 sequence reads: CASSLDGNEQFF. CDR3 coding DNA: TGTGCCAGCAGCCTGGACGGCAATGAGCAGTTCTTC.

The chain joins TRBV5-8 to TRBJ2-2; D may be TRBD2 (5 bases). Germline-derived CDR1 and CDR2 are SGHTS and YDEGEE. The CDR3 consists of 14 residues. Trimming left V 4 bases short and J 4 bases short, with 11 bases between. The CDR3 region has the DNA TGTGCCAGCAGCCATACTCGGGGCACCGGGGAGCTGTTTTTT. Protein: CASSHTRGTGELFF.

This rearrangement joins TRBV28 to TRBJ2-3, with 8 bases aligning to TRBD2. From germline, CDR1 is MDHEN and CDR2 SYDVKM. The CDR3 is 16 residues long. Germline trimming cut 5 bases from V and 4 bases from J; bases unmatched to any gene: 11. CDR3 in DNA: TGTGCCAGCAGTACATTAGCGGGAAGATTCGCAGATACGCAGTATTTT. Protein: CASSTLAGRFADTQYF.